These T cell receptor beta chains were read from a single sample in a study of early T cells in non-severe SARS-CoV-2 infection. MiXCR was run by TCRdb on the 5' RACE reads, yielding one entry per CDR3 protein. The sample holds around 58,000 distinct CDR3 sequences, roughly 7.1% seen once. The specimen comprised whole blood, sampled at baseline. The receptors were sampled from an adult who was a healthcare worker with PCR-confirmed SARS-CoV-2 infection or an uninfected control (not recorded which). The CDR3 runs from the conserved cysteine through the conserved F or W. A D gene is named only where the DNA matches it firmly. Rows give clone size only sometimes, using once, few, many, or a class for an expanded clone.

-	TRBV25-1	TRBJ2-5	many	TGTGCCAGCAGTGAATATTGGGGAAGGGAAGAGACCCAGTACTTC	CASSEYWGREETQYF
-	TRBV12-5	TRBJ2-7	many	TGTGCTAGTGGTGAGAAGACAGGAACCTACGAGCAGTACTTC	CASGEKTGTYEQYF
TRBD2	TRBV25-1	TRBJ2-1	many	TGTGCCAGCAGCTCCCTAGCGGGAGAAGGGAATGAGCAGTTCTTC	CASSSLAGEGNEQFF
-	TRBV24-1	TRBJ2-7	-	TGTGCCACCGAAGACAGGTACTACGAGCAGTACTTC	CATEDRYYEQYF
-	TRBV4-2	TRBJ2-7	-	TGTGCCAGCAGCCAGGGGACCGATACCTCCTACGAGCAGTACTTC	CASSQGTDTSYEQYF
-	TRBV20-1	TRBJ2-7	many	TGCAGTGCTAGAGGGAACACCGGAAAAAACGAGCAGTACTTC	CSARGNTGKNEQYF
TRBD2	TRBV7-9	TRBJ2-3	few	TGTGCCAGCATCGCACCGGGACTAAGCACAGATACGCAGTATTTT	CASIAPGLSTDTQYF
-	TRBV9	TRBJ2-7	many	TGTGCCAGCAGCCCTAGCGTCCTCTCCTACGAGCAGTACTTC	CASSPSVLSYEQYF
-	TRBV3-1	TRBJ1-6	few	TGTGCCAGCAGCCAAGCGGGGGGGCGTTCACCCCTCCACTTT	CASSQAGGRSPLHF
-	TRBV5-1	TRBJ2-1	-	TGCGCCAGCAGCTTGGGGCAGGGAAGCTCCTACAATGAGCAGTTCTTC	CASSLGQGSSYNEQFF
TRBD2	TRBV20-1	TRBJ2-7	-	TGCAGTGCTAGAGATCACGTAGCGGGAAAGGAGTACGAGCAGTACTTC	CSARDHVAGKEYEQYF
-	TRBV20-1	TRBJ2-3	-	TGCAGTGCTGGGGGGATAATTCGACAGCAGAAAGGCACAGATACGCAGTATTTT	CSAGGIIRQQKGTDTQYF
TRBD1	TRBV7-2	TRBJ2-7	-	TGTGCCAGCAGCCCAGTCGGGACAGGTACCTACGAGCAGTACTTC	CASSPVGTGTYEQYF
-	TRBV7-2	TRBJ1-4	-	TGTGCCAGCAGCCCACTAACAACGGTCCCCGAACTGTTTTTT	CASSPLTTVPELFF
-	TRBV20-1	TRBJ2-5	-	TGCAGTGCTAGAGATACTTGGCAGGGAGAGCAGACCCAGTACTTC	CSARDTWQGEQTQYF
-	TRBV11-2	TRBJ1-3	many	TGTGCCAGCAGCATACAGGGCTCTGGAAACACCATATATTTT	CASSIQGSGNTIYF
-	TRBV4-2	TRBJ2-3	-	TGTGCCAGCAGCCAAGTTTCCCAGATCGATACGCAGTATTTT	CASSQVSQIDTQYF
-	TRBV7-3	TRBJ2-5	many	TGTGCCAGCAGCTTAAACGCCCAAGAGACCCAGTACTTC	CASSLNAQETQYF
TRBD2	TRBV20-1	TRBJ2-5	-	TGCAGTGCTTTAGCGGGGGGGAAAGAGACCCAGTACTTC	CSALAGGKETQYF
TRBD1	TRBV28	TRBJ2-1	few	TGTGCCAGCAGGGGTCCGGGACAGGGGGCCCGTGATGAGCAGTTCTTC	CASRGPGQGARDEQFF
-	TRBV20-1	TRBJ1-2	many	TGCAGTGCTAGTAGCCGACTTCCTGATGGCTACACCTTC	CSASSRLPDGYTF
-	TRBV7-2	TRBJ2-7	many	TGTGCCAGCAGCTTAGCTGAACCCCCCTACGAGCAGTACTTC	CASSLAEPPYEQYF
-	TRBV6-1	TRBJ2-1	many	TGTGCCAGCAGTGAAGGTCGCGGACTCTTCTATGAGCAGTTCTTC	CASSEGRGLFYEQFF
-	TRBV29-1	TRBJ2-7	few	TGCAGCGTTGAAGATGGGGGAGCCTACGAGCAGTACTTC	CSVEDGGAYEQYF
-	TRBV4-2	TRBJ1-1	few	TGTGCCAGCACTGGGGGGGGCCCTGGGGCTGAAGCTTTCTTT	CASTGGGPGAEAFF
-	TRBV15	TRBJ1-5	few	TGTGCCACCAGCAGGTCAGGGTCGAACAATCAGCCCCAGCATTTT	CATSRSGSNNQPQHF
-	TRBV28	TRBJ2-7	-	TGTGCCAGCAAAAACGTGGATACGCACGAGCAGTACTTC	CASKNVDTHEQYF
-	TRBV5-4	TRBJ2-7	many	TGTGCCAGCAGCTTGGCAGCCGGCGGCTCCTACGAGCAGTACTTC	CASSLAAGGSYEQYF
TRBD2	TRBV4-2	TRBJ2-5	once	TGTGCCAGCAGCCATTCAAGGGGACTAGCGGAGACCCAGTACTTC	CASSHSRGLAETQYF
TRBD2	TRBV7-8	TRBJ2-7	-	TGTGCCAGCAGCTTAGCGCGGGGACTAGCGTCCCTGGAGCAGTACTTC	CASSLARGLASLEQYF
TRBD2	TRBV5-8	TRBJ2-5	many	TGTGCCAGCAGCAGAACCGGGACTATTAACCAAGAGACCCAGTACTTC	CASSRTGTINQETQYF
-	TRBV20-1	TRBJ1-5	few	TGCAGTGCTAGAATGGGCAATCAGCCCCAGCATTTT	CSARMGNQPQHF
-	TRBV5-1	TRBJ1-4	many	TGCGCCAGCAGCTCGGGATCAACTAATGAAAAACTGTTTTTT	CASSSGSTNEKLFF
TRBD2	TRBV6-5	TRBJ2-7	-	TGTGCCAGCAGTTACTCGGCTAGCGGGGCTGAGCAGTACTTC	CASSYSASGAEQYF
-	TRBV28	TRBJ2-7	-	TGTGCCAGCAGTTCAGAGTCGGGACTTCAAGAGCAGTACTTC	CASSSESGLQEQYF
-	TRBV20-1	TRBJ1-1	few	TGCAGTGCGGACGGGAAAAACACTGAAGCTTTCTTT	CSADGKNTEAFF
-	TRBV18	TRBJ1-5	few	TGTGCCAGCTCATCCCGGGAGGGCAATCAGCCCCAGCATTTT	CASSSREGNQPQHF
TRBD2	TRBV12-5	TRBJ2-1	many	TGTGCTAGTGCCACTAGCGGAAACTCCTACAATGAGCAGTTCTTC	CASATSGNSYNEQFF
-	TRBV12-3/TRBV12-4	TRBJ2-1	-	TGTGCCATCCCTTTGGGGGACAATGAGCAGTTCTTC	CAIPLGDNEQFF
TRBD2	TRBV28	TRBJ2-7	few	TGTGCCAGCAGTTTAGGGCTAGCGGGTACAAACGAGCAGTACTTC	CASSLGLAGTNEQYF